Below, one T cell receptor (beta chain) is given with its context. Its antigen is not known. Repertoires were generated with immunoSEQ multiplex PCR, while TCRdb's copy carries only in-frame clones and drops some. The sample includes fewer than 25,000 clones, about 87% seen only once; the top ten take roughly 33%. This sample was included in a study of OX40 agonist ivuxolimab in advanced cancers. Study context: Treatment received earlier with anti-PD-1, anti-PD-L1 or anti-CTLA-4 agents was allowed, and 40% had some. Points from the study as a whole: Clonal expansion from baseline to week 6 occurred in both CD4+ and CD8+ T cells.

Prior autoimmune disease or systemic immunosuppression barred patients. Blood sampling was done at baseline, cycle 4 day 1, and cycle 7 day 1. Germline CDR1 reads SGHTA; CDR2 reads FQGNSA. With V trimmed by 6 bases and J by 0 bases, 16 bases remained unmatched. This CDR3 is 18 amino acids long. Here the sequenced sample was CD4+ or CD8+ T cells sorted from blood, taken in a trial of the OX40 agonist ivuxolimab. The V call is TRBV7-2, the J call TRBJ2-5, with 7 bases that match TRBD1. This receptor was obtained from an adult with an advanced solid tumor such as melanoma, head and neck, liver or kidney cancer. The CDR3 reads CASRNKRIGGVDQETQYF. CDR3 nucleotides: TGTGCCAGCAGAAATAAAAGGATAGGGGGCGTGGACCAAGAGACCCAGTACTTC.